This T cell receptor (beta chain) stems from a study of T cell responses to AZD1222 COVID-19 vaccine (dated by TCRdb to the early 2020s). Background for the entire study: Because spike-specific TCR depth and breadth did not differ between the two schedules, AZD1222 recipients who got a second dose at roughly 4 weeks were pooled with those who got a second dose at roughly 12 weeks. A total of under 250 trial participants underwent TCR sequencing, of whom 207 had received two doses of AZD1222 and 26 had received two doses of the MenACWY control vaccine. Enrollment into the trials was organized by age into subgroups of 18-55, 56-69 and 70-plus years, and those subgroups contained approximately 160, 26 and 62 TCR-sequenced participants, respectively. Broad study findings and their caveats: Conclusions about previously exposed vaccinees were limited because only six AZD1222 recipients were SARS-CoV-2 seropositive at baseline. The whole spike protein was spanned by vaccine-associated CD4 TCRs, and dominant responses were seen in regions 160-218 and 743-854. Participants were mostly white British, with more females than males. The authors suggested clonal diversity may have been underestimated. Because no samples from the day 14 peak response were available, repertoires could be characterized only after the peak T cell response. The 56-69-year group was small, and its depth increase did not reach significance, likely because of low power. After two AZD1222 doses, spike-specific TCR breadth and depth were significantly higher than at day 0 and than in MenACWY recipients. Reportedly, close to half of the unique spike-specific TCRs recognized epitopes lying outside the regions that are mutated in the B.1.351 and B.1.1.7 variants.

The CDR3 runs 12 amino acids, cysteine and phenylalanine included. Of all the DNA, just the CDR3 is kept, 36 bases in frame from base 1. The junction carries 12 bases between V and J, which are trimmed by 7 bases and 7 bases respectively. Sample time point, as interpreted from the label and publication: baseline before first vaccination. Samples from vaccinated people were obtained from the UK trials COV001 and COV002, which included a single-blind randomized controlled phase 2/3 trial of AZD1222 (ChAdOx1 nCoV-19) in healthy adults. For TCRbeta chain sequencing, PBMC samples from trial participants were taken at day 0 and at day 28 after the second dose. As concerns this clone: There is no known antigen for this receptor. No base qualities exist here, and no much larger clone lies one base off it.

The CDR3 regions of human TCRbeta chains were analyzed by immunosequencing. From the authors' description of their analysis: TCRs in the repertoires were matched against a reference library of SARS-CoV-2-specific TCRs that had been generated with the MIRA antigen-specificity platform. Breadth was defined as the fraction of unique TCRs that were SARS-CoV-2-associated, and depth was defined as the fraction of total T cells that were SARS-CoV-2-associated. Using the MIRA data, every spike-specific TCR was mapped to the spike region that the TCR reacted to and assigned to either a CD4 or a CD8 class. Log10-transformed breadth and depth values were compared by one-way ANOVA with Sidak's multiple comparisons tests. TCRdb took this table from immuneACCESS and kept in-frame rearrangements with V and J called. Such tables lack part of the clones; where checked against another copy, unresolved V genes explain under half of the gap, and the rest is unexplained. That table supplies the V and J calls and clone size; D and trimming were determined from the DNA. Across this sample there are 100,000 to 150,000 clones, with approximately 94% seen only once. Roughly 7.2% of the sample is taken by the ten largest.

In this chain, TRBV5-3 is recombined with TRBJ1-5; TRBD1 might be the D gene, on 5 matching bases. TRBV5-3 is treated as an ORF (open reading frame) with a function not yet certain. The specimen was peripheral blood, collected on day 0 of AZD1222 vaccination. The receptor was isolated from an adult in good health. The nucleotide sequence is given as TGTGCCAGAGCGGGGTGGGGGCAGCCCCAGCATTTT. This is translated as CARAGWGQPQHF.